The T cell receptor (beta chain) under discussion was sequenced for a study of beta chain features in type 1 diabetes. Between the trimmed V and J ends, which lost 8 bases and 1 base, there was a span of 12 bases. The CDR3 contains 14 residues. The germline CDR1 and CDR2 sequences are SEHNR and FQNEAQ (reference sequence). Concerning this clone itself: Its matching antigen is unknown.

General study points: Within each of all four CD4+ subsets, Type 1 diabetes patients had TCRB CDR3s that were moderately but significantly shorter.

Each of the CD4+ naive, central memory, regulatory and stem cell-like memory populations was sorted via CD45RO/CCR7/CD25/CD127/CD95/CD27. All sorted populations exceeded 95% purity. Of the isolated RNA, all was reverse transcribed, and so the sequenced material was expressed TCRB transcripts. Measured with immunoSEQ multiplex PCR; TCRdb has only the in-frame clones, and not every one. The sample yields 350,000 to 450,000 clones, about 12% seen once. The origin of this receptor is a woman under 30 with type 1 diabetes. Sequenced sample: naive CD4+ T cells from blood. This rearrangement joins TRBV7-9 to TRBJ1-5, with TRBD1 as a possible D gene (6 bases). The DNA for the CDR3 is TGTGCCAGCGGAAGGGGGACCAGCAATCAGCCCCAGCATTTT. Translating it yields CASGRGTSNQPQHF.